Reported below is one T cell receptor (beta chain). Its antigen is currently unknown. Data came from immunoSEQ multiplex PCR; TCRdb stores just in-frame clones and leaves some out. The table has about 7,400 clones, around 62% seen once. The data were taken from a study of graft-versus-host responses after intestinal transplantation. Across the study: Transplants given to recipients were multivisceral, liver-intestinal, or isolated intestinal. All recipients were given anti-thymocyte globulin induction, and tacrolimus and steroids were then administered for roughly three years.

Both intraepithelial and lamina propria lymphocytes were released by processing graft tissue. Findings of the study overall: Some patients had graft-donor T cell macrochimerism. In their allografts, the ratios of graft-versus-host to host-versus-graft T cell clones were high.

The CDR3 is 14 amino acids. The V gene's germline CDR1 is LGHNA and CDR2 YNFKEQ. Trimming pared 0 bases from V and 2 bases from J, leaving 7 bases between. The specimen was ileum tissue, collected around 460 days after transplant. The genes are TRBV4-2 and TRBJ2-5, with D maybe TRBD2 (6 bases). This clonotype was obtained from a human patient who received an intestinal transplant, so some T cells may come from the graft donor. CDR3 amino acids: CASSQETRQETQYF. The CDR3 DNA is TGTGCCAGCAGCCAAGAGACTAGGCAAGAGACCCAGTACTTC.